A selection of T cell receptor beta chains follows, all from one sample in a study of blood T cells in healthy people across ages. TCRdb ran MiXCR on the 5' RACE reads and lists one entry per CDR3 protein. The data show 800,000 to 1,000,000 distinct CDR3 sequences, with roughly 50% seen just once and under 15% held by the top ten. The source material was blood. Receptor source: a young man in good health. The CDR3 runs from the conserved cysteine through the conserved F or W. The order of the fields is CDR3 length, J gene, clone size, V gene, D gene, CDR3 protein, CDR3 DNA. D genes are given only for firm matches. Expanded clones get a size class; other rows say once, few or many, or leave the size out.

13	TRBJ2-7	NA	TRBV29-1	NA	CSVEKGDSYEQYF	TGCAGCGTTGAGAAAGGGGACTCCTACGAGCAGTACTTC
16	TRBJ2-1	NA	TRBV13	TRBD1	CASSGRTGLIQETQFF	TGCGCCAGCAGCGGGCGGACAGGGCTAATCCAAGAGACCCAGTTCTTC
11	TRBJ2-2	NA	TRBV6-5	NA	CATTGTGELFF	TGTGCCACCACAGGTACCGGGGAGCTGTTTTTT
13	TRBJ2-1	NA	TRBV6-5	TRBD2	CASRREGYNEQFF	TGTGCCAGCCGCAGGGAGGGTTACAATGAGCAGTTCTTC
15	TRBJ1-1	NA	TRBV3-1	NA	CASSQRGFFNTEAFF	TGTGCCAGCAGCCAGCGAGGATTCTTCAACACTGAAGCTTTCTTT
14	TRBJ1-3	NA	TRBV6-5	NA	CASREGSSGNTIYF	TGTGCCAGCAGAGAAGGGTCCTCTGGAAACACCATATATTTT
12	TRBJ2-1	NA	TRBV25-1	TRBD2	CATDRGDNEQFF	TGTGCCACCGACCGGGGGGACAATGAGCAGTTCTTC
16	TRBJ1-6	NA	TRBV4-1	NA	CASSNRDTLRNSPLHF	TGCGCCAGCAGCAACCGGGACACCCTTCGGAATTCACCCCTCCACTTT
14	TRBJ1-5	few	TRBV6-5	NA	CASSFTRSNQPQHF	TGTGCCAGCAGTTTTACACGAAGCAATCAGCCCCAGCATTTT
18	TRBJ2-1	NA	TRBV5-1	NA	CASSLEGRGPSSYNEQFF	TGCGCCAGCAGCTTGGAGGGGCGGGGGCCGAGCTCCTACAATGAGCAGTTCTTC
16	TRBJ2-1	once	TRBV28	NA	CANRATPWGADNEQFF	TGTGCCAACAGGGCTACTCCTTGGGGGGCGGACAATGAGCAGTTCTTC
14	TRBJ2-7	NA	TRBV18	TRBD1	CASSPAGQGHEQYF	TGTGCCAGCTCACCAGCCGGACAGGGCCACGAGCAGTACTTC
14	TRBJ2-7	NA	TRBV7-2	TRBD2	CACSGGLASYEQYF	TGTGCCTGCAGCGGGGGACTAGCGTCCTACGAGCAGTACTTC
15	TRBJ2-7	NA	TRBV9	NA	CASSVGVGSSYEQYF	TGTGCCAGCAGCGTAGGAGTCGGAAGCTCCTACGAGCAGTACTTC
14	TRBJ2-4	few	TRBV28	NA	CASSAGQAKNIQYF	TGTGCCAGCAGTGCCGGACAGGCCAAAAACATTCAGTACTTC
14	TRBJ2-7	NA	TRBV13	NA	CAGSGGQGAYEQYF	TGTGCCGGCAGCGGCGGACAAGGGGCCTACGAGCAGTACTTC
12	TRBJ1-2	few	TRBV12-3/TRBV12-4	NA	CASSFRGLSYTF	TGTGCCAGCAGTTTTAGAGGGTTAAGCTACACCTTC
16	TRBJ2-2	NA	TRBV7-2	NA	CASSLNRAANTGELFF	TGTGCCAGCAGCTTAAATAGGGCTGCGAACACCGGGGAGCTGTTTTTT
12	TRBJ2-7	many	TRBV10-3	NA	CAIRAEANEQYF	TGTGCCATCAGGGCAGAGGCTAACGAGCAGTACTTC
12	TRBJ2-6	few	TRBV20-1	NA	CSGVRGANVLTF	TGCAGTGGAGTACGGGGGGCCAACGTCCTGACTTTC
15	TRBJ1-2	many	TRBV28	NA	CASSTLGGLVEGYTF	TGTGCCAGCAGTACGCTCGGGGGACTGGTGGAGGGCTACACCTTC
13	TRBJ1-1	once	TRBV16	NA	CASSQEAGTEAFF	TGTGCCAGCAGCCAAGAGGCAGGGACTGAAGCTTTCTTT
15	TRBJ1-5	once	TRBV20-1	NA	CSASDRVYSNQPQHF	TGCAGTGCTAGTGACCGAGTTTATAGCAATCAGCCCCAGCATTTT
14	TRBJ2-7	NA	TRBV12-3/TRBV12-4	NA	CASSLGLSGYEQYF	TGTGCCAGCAGTTTGGGATTATCGGGCTACGAGCAGTACTTC
17	TRBJ1-2	NA	TRBV13	NA	CASSFSGPGGSNYGYTF	TGTGCCAGCAGCTTCTCCGGGCCGGGGGGTTCTAACTATGGCTACACCTTC
15	TRBJ2-7	few	TRBV6-2/TRBV6-3	TRBD2	CASSYSGGGANEQYF	TGTGCCAGCAGTTACTCTGGCGGGGGGGCGAACGAGCAGTACTTC
15	TRBJ2-1	few	TRBV12-3/TRBV12-4	NA	CASSPARLAYNEQFF	TGTGCCAGCAGCCCCGCACGGCTGGCCTACAATGAGCAGTTCTTC
14	TRBJ2-1	few	TRBV10-3	TRBD1	CAIKGQATYNEQFF	TGTGCCATCAAGGGACAGGCTACTTACAATGAGCAGTTCTTC
12	TRBJ1-1	few	TRBV7-6	NA	CASSSIEAEAFF	TGTGCCAGCAGCTCCATAGAGGCTGAAGCTTTCTTT
16	TRBJ1-5	NA	TRBV28	TRBD1	CASSSTRTGGNQPQHF	TGTGCCAGCAGTTCAACCCGGACAGGGGGAAATCAGCCCCAGCATTTT
15	TRBJ2-7	few	TRBV9	TRBD2	CASSVGGGVSYEQYF	TGTGCCAGCAGCGTAGGGGGAGGGGTTTCCTACGAGCAGTACTTC
16	TRBJ2-1	few	TRBV7-2	TRBD1	CASSTSPGQSYNEQFF	TGTGCCAGCAGCACATCTCCGGGACAGAGTTACAATGAGCAGTTCTTC
15	TRBJ2-5	many	TRBV6-2/TRBV6-3	TRBD1	CASSYTTGEAETQYF	TGTGCCAGCAGTTACACAACAGGGGAAGCGGAGACCCAGTACTTC
13	TRBJ2-1	NA	TRBV10-3	TRBD1	CATRDRGGNEQFF	TGTGCCACCCGGGACAGGGGAGGAAATGAGCAGTTCTTC
18	TRBJ2-2	NA	TRBV28	NA	CASRETGVENRYTGELFF	TGTGCCAGCCGAGAGACGGGGGTAGAAAACCGATACACCGGGGAGCTGTTTTTT
13	TRBJ1-1	many	TRBV29-1	NA	CSVESAQSTEAFF	TGCAGCGTTGAATCAGCGCAGTCCACTGAAGCTTTCTTT
11	TRBJ1-2	NA	TRBV20-1	NA	CSAILAGGYTF	TGCAGTGCCATACTGGCGGGGGGCTACACCTTC
13	TRBJ2-7	NA	TRBV29-1	NA	CSVLAARGYEQYF	TGCAGCGTGCTCGCGGCCCGGGGTTACGAGCAGTACTTC
12	TRBJ2-1	many	TRBV12-3/TRBV12-4	NA	CASSVERPWQFF	TGTGCCAGCAGTGTTGAAAGACCCTGGCAGTTCTTC
16	TRBJ2-1	NA	TRBV15	TRBD2	CATGTSGRPSYNEQFF	TGTGCCACCGGGACTAGCGGGAGGCCTTCCTACAATGAGCAGTTCTTC
14	TRBJ2-4	few	TRBV5-1	NA	CASSLGGGENIQYF	TGCGCCAGCAGCTTGGGCGGCGGAGAGAACATTCAGTACTTC
11	TRBJ2-7	NA	TRBV5-1	NA	CASTRDHEQYF	TGCGCCAGCACTAGGGACCACGAGCAGTACTTC
16	TRBJ2-1	NA	TRBV7-2	TRBD2	CASSAASGGGYNEQFF	TGTGCCAGCAGCGCTGCTAGCGGGGGGGGTTACAATGAGCAGTTCTTC
15	TRBJ2-1	NA	TRBV5-1	NA	CASSLGREASNEQFF	TGCGCCAGCAGCTTGGGTAGAGAAGCCTCGAATGAGCAGTTCTTC
15	TRBJ2-1	NA	TRBV6-9	NA	CASTRGLCSYNEQFF	TGTGCCAGCACCCGAGGGCTTTGCTCCTACAATGAGCAGTTCTTC
14	TRBJ2-7	NA	TRBV20-1	NA	CSARGEGGPYEQYF	TGCAGTGCTAGAGGCGAGGGGGGGCCCTACGAGCAGTACTTC
16	TRBJ2-4	NA	TRBV4-2	TRBD1	CASSQDVTGGSSIQYF	TGTGCCAGCAGCCAAGATGTTACAGGGGGTTCGAGCATTCAGTACTTC
13	TRBJ1-1	NA	TRBV5-1	TRBD1	CASSWTGITEAFF	TGCGCCAGCAGCTGGACAGGGATCACTGAAGCTTTCTTT
14	TRBJ2-5	few	TRBV10-3	NA	CAISESMQQETQYF	TGTGCCATCAGTGAGTCGATGCAGCAAGAGACCCAGTACTTC
12	TRBJ1-2	NA	TRBV24-1	NA	CATSEAERGYTF	TGTGCCACCAGTGAGGCCGAGCGAGGCTACACCTTC
16	TRBJ2-6	few	TRBV20-1	NA	CSARKGLSSGANVLTF	TGCAGTGCTAGAAAAGGACTGAGCTCTGGGGCCAACGTCCTGACTTTC
15	TRBJ2-7	NA	TRBV5-1	TRBD1	CASSLSPGQIYEQYF	TGCGCCAGCAGCTTATCTCCGGGACAGATCTACGAGCAGTACTTC
15	TRBJ2-3	NA	TRBV11-2	NA	CASSLGMSEANTQYF	TGTGCCAGCAGCTTAGGAATGTCGGAGGCAAATACGCAGTATTTT
15	TRBJ2-5	NA	TRBV6-5	NA	CASSSPGLGARTQYF	TGTGCCAGCAGTTCCCCGGGGTTAGGGGCCCGGACCCAGTACTTC
13	TRBJ1-6	NA	TRBV3-1	NA	CASSPRSGSPLHF	TGTGCCAGCAGCCCGCGCAGCGGGTCACCCCTCCACTTT
14	TRBJ2-7	few	TRBV28	NA	CASSGVMEGYEQYF	TGTGCCAGCTCCGGGGTCATGGAGGGGTACGAGCAGTACTTC
14	TRBJ2-5	few	TRBV20-1	NA	CSAVDGETQETQYF	TGCAGTGCTGTCGATGGGGAAACTCAAGAGACCCAGTACTTC
14	TRBJ2-7	NA	TRBV4-1	NA	CASSQWDGSYEQYF	TGCGCCAGCAGCCAGTGGGACGGATCCTACGAGCAGTACTTC
12	TRBJ1-1	NA	TRBV29-1	NA	CSATAMNTEAFF	TGCAGCGCCACGGCCATGAACACTGAAGCTTTCTTT